This TCR beta chain derives from a study of T cells in Graves' hyperthyroidism and ophthalmopathy. Study-wide background: Before treatment of any kind, peripheral blood was taken at initial diagnosis. The study, taken as a whole, reports: The model forecast ophthalmopathy, anticipating it by a median roughly 6 months before onset.

A remark on this clonotype: Its antigen remains unknown.

The CDR3 sequence is 13 residues long. The V gene's germline CDR1 is DFQATT and CDR2 SNEGSKA (reference sequence). Germline trimming cut 6 bases from V and 10 bases from J; bases unmatched to any gene: 11. RNA transcripts provided the source from which TCR beta CDR3 regions were amplified. First-round RT-PCR of the TCR CDR3 relied on the HTBI primer set. From the multiplex PCR reads, TCRdb called clonotypes with MiXCR, one entry per CDR3 protein. The sample has a few hundred thousand distinct CDR3 sequences, approximately 15% seen once; the top ten hold around 55%. Exclusions: uncontrolled infection, other autoimmune disease, pregnancy, lactation.

Sequences were obtained from blood. V and J are TRBV20-1 and TRBJ1-4; 7 bases line up with TRBD1. The source is a woman aged 55 to 70 with Graves' ophthalmopathy. CDR3 DNA: TGCAGTGCGACCGACAGGGTTGGTGGAAAACTGTTTTTT. The encoded protein is CSATDRVGGKLFF.